Described below is a single T cell receptor beta chain sequence and its context. The data derive from a study of blood T cell repertoires in COVID-19. Overall study context: The United States, Italy and Spain were the sources of the acute and convalescent COVID-19 samples. From T cells, B-cell-depleted T cells, or PBMCs came the material, which was cDNA or gDNA.

V dropped 0 bases and J dropped 1; count of bases not matched to a gene: 6. CDR1 and CDR2 (germline): SGHRS, YFSETQ. The CDR3 has 17 residues. Methods used by the authors: Amplification of reference gene primers was used by the study to estimate nucleated cell counts. Sequencing used immunoSEQ multiplex PCR; TCRdb keeps in-frame clones, though not all of them. That table supplies the V and J calls and clone size; D and trimming were determined from the DNA. The repertoire holds some 95,000 clones, with about 80% as singletons. The receptor's source is a man between 65 and 80 years old with acute or convalescent COVID-19. Source material: peripheral blood. The chain links TRBV5-1 to TRBJ2-3; 9 nucleotides line up with TRBD2. In DNA form, the CDR3 reads TGCGCCAGCAGCTTGGCTAGCGGGACGCAGGGCACAGATACGCAGTATTTT. It is translated as CASSLASGTQGTDTQYF.